The clone carrying this TCR beta chain showed up just a few times. What it binds is not known. A second about 7 to 12 cycle PCR used barcoded and J-beta primers. CDR3-containing paired-end reads numbering at least 3 million came from each sample. TCRdb passed the 5' RACE reads through MiXCR, listing each CDR3 protein once. The repertoire includes roughly 800,000 distinct CDR3 sequences, roughly 25% of them detected once, and under 3% sits in the top ten. After removal of 2 bases from V and 4 bases from J, the junction contained 3 bases not matched to a gene. This CDR3 is built from 14 residues. Germline V gives CDR1 LGHNA, CDR2 YNFKEQ. The data stem from a study of blood T cells in healthy people across ages. Notes on the study in general: It was not possible, with unsorted PBMCs, to conclusively compare naive and antigen-experienced cells.

These records were also assigned to another study, of T cells of mothers and their children. This second study says: Overlap in related mother-child pairs always slightly exceeded unrelated pairs, never significantly.

The TCR comes from a boy between 10 and 17 years old in good health. Sequenced material: blood. The V gene is TRBV4-2, the J gene TRBJ2-7; 9 bases match TRBD1. The CDR3 coding sequence is TGTGCCAGCAGCCAAAACAGGGGGCGATACGAGCAGTACTTC. Translation gives CASSQNRGRYEQYF.